The 7 T cell receptor beta chains listed next were all sequenced from one sample in a study of CD8 T cells in Susac syndrome. Random hexamers were used to reverse transcribe the RNA input (about 0.5 to 1 ug). MiXCR, applied by TCRdb to the immunoSEQ multiplex PCR reads, yields one record per CDR3 protein. The data show about 200,000 distinct CDR3 sequences, roughly 91% seen once. The specimen was CD4+ T cells from PBMCs. These receptors were obtained from a human donor with Susac syndrome.

The chain couples TRBV6-1 to TRBJ1-1; 12 bases fit TRBD1. After removal of 7 bases from V and 4 bases from J, the junction contained 10 bases not matched to a gene. This CDR3 is built from 16 residues. Per the germline V gene, CDR1 is MNHNS and CDR2 is SASEGT. The CDR3 DNA sequence: TGTGCCAGCACCTTTTCCCGGGACAGGGGGCTCACTGAAGCTTTCTTT. Its protein product is CASTFSRDRGLTEAFF.

This clonotype occurred a few times. The V call is TRBV6-6, the J call TRBJ2-5; tentatively, D is TRBD1 (6 bases). This CDR3 is built from 14 residues. CDR1 is MNHNY, CDR2 SVGAGI, per germline (reference sequence). The germline V and J ends were trimmed by 0 bases and 2 bases, with 7 bases remaining between them. This CDR3 reads CASSYSGQQETQYF. CDR3 DNA sequence: TGTGCCAGCAGTTACTCCGGACAGCAAGAGACCCAGTACTTC.

This clonotype was detected only once. V is TRBV18 and J is TRBJ1-6; D may be TRBD1 (6 bases). Germline loops: CDR1 KGHSH, CDR2 LQKENI. The germline V and J ends were trimmed by 8 bases and 7 bases, with 18 bases remaining between them. The CDR3 loop spans 15 amino acids. CDR3 residues: CASGQSSTTNSPLHF. CDR3 bases: TGTGCCAGCGGACAGTCCTCGACTACAAATTCACCCCTCCACTTT.

This chain uses TRBV28 with TRBJ1-2; D not resolved. V was shortened by 3 bases and J by 7 bases, with 15 bases between the two germline ends. The CDR3 covers 14 residues. The V gene's germline CDR1 is MDHEN and CDR2 SYDVKM. The CDR3 is CASSFSFIGSGYTF. DNA for the CDR3: TGTGCCAGCAGTTTCAGTTTCATCGGGAGTGGCTACACCTTC.

This sequence joins TRBV20-1 and TRBJ1-1; the match to TRBD1 covers 8 bases. Germline CDR1 DFQATT, CDR2 SNEGSKA (reference sequence). The junction had 8 bases not matched to a gene; V was cut back by 1 base and J by 7 bases. The CDR3 sequence is 14 residues long. The CDR3 loop is CSARAPSGTGEAFF. The CDR3 bases are TGCAGTGCTAGAGCACCCTCCGGGACAGGTGAAGCTTTCTTT.

V gene TRBV28 combines with J gene TRBJ2-5; D may correspond to TRBD1 or TRBD2 (5 bases each). Trimming cost V 8 bases and J 4 bases, with 14 bases left between them. This CDR3 region has 13 residues. Germline-derived CDR1 and CDR2 are MDHEN and SYDVKM. The DNA of the CDR3 is TGTGCCAGCGTGGGACCGTTGCGAGAGACCCAGTACTTC. As protein: CASVGPLRETQYF.

CDR3 residues: CASSPHPGTASYEQYF. CDR3 coding DNA: TGTGCCAGCAGTCCGCACCCCGGGACAGCCTCCTACGAGCAGTACTTC. V and J are TRBV28 and TRBJ2-7; TRBD1 agrees at 7 bases. The CDR3 loop spans 16 amino acids. CDR1 MDHEN and CDR2 SYDVKM come from the germline V gene. J was trimmed by 0 bases and V by 5 bases; bases with no gene match: 10.